The rows below give T cell receptor beta chains drawn from one sample of a study of shared clonotypes between healthy human individuals. Profiled with immunoSEQ multiplex PCR; TCRdb holds only in-frame clones, not every one. The top ten clones hold more than 0.3% of a sample with roughly 410,000 clones, about 97% of them seen once. The sequenced material came from memory CD8+ T cells sorted from blood. The receptors here all came from a man aged 25 to 45 in good health. Both conserved end residues are part of each CDR3. The D gene is left open where the match is weak.

>TRBJ2-7|NA|TRBV2
TGTGCCAGCAGAATACAGGGCGAGCAGTACTTC
CASRIQGEQYF
>TRBJ2-1|NA|TRBV9
TGTGCCAGCAGCGTAGCCCCACTCAATGAGCAGTTCTTC
CASSVAPLNEQFF
>TRBJ1-1|TRBD1|TRBV19
TGTGCCAGTAGTAGGAAGGGACAGGGTGGCACTGAAGCTTTCTTT
CASSRKGQGGTEAFF
>TRBJ1-3|NA|TRBV20-1
TGCAGTGCAGGGGCGGGAAACACCATATATTTT
CSAGAGNTIYF
>TRBJ2-1|NA|TRBV10-2
TGCGCCAGCAGTGACCCTGGAAGGGAGCCTTCCTACAATGAGCAGTTCTTC
CASSDPGREPSYNEQFF
>TRBJ2-2|TRBD1|TRBV18
TGTGCCAGCTCACCGGGGACAGGGGCCTCTAACACCGGGGAGCTGTTTTTT
CASSPGTGASNTGELFF
>TRBJ1-4|NA|TRBV6-5
TGTGCCAGCAGATCTAATGAAAAACTGTTTTTT
CASRSNEKLFF
>TRBJ2-1|TRBD2|TRBV30
TGTGCCTGGAGTCTAGTAGCGGGAGTATACGAGCAGTTCTTC
CAWSLVAGVYEQFF
>TRBJ2-1|NA|TRBV30
TGTGCCTGGAGTGTACGCTGGGGGCAGTTCTTC
CAWSVRWGQFF
>TRBJ2-3|TRBD2|TRBV28
TGTGCCAGCAGTCCTAGCGGGCATACCACAGATACGCAGTATTTT
CASSPSGHTTDTQYF
>TRBJ2-2|TRBD2|TRBV4-1
TGCGCCAGCAGCCAAGAGACTAGCGGGAGGGCGTCTAACACCGGGGAGCTGTTTTTT
CASSQETSGRASNTGELFF
>TRBJ2-7|TRBD1|TRBV30
TGTGCCTGGAGTGCCGGACAGGGGGCCTACGAGCAGTACTTC
CAWSAGQGAYEQYF
>TRBJ1-2|NA|TRBV7-9
TGTGCCAGCAGCTTCCCCGGGGCGGGTGGCTACACCTTC
CASSFPGAGGYTF
>TRBJ1-3|NA|TRBV15
TGTGCCACCAGCAGAGATATTGTCCGGTTCGGGACTCACGTTGCTGGAAACACCATATATTTT
CATSRDIVRFGTHVAGNTIYF